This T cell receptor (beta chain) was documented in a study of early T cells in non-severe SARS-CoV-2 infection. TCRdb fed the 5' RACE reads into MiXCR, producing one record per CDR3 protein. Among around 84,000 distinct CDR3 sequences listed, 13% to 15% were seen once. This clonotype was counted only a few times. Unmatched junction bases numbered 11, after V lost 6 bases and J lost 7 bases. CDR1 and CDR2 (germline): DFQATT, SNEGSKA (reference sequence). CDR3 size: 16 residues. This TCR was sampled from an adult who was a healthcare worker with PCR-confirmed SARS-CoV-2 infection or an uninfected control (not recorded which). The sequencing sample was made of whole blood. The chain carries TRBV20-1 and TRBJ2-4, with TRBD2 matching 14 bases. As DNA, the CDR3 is TGCAGTGCCCCAGTGGGGACTAGCGGGAGACGGAACATTCAGTACTTC. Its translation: CSAPVGTSGRRNIQYF.